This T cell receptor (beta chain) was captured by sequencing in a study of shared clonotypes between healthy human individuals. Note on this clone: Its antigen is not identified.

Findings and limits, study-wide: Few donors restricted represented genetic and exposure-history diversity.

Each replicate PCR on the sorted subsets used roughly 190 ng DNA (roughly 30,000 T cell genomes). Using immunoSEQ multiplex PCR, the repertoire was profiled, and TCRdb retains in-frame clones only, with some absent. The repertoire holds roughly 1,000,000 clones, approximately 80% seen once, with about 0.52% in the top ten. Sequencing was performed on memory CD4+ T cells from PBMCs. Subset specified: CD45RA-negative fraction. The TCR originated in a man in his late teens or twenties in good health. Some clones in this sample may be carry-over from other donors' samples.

The CDR3 reads CSVVRGLAGVAGGTDTQYF. The CDR3, as DNA: TGCAGCGTCGTTAGGGGACTAGCGGGAGTTGCGGGGGGCACAGATACGCAGTATTTT. The V gene is TRBV29-1, the J gene TRBJ2-3; TRBD2 agrees at 14 bases. Germline V gene data show CDR1 as SQVTM and CDR2 as ANQGSEA. The V and J ends lost 6 bases and 1 base, in that order; junction bases with no gene match: 15. The CDR3 sequence is 19 residues long.